The 4 T cell receptor beta chains listed next were all sequenced from one sample in a study of shared T cell receptors in the human thymus. Assay: immunoSEQ multiplex PCR; the TCRdb copy retains only in-frame clones and omits some. The table includes roughly 500,000 clones, more than 75% detected once. The same data also contributed to another study, on human thymus T cells.

The sample was thymocytes. The receptors derive from a boy under two years old with a congenital heart defect.

The chain carries TRBV5-4 and TRBJ2-7, with 13 bases lining up with TRBD2. In germline, CDR1 is SGHNT, CDR2 YYREEE (reference sequence). The CDR3 length is 15 residues. After removal of 4 bases from V and 4 bases from J, the junction contained 5 bases not matched to a gene. The CDR3 sequence: CASSITSGREYEQYF. The CDR3 DNA is TGTGCCAGCAGCATAACTAGCGGGAGGGAGTACGAGCAGTACTTC.

The chain has TRBV14 and TRBJ2-7, with a weak D call TRBD2 (7 bases). V was trimmed by 4 bases and J by 7 bases, leaving 17 bases between them. The CDR3 has 14 residues. Germline V gives CDR1 SGHDN, CDR2 FVKESK. CDR3 DNA sequence: TGTGCCAGCAGCCGGACTGGTAGGGGGGGTGAGCAGTACTTC. Amino acids: CASSRTGRGGEQYF.

The chain recombines TRBV5-8 with TRBJ2-2; TRBD2 matches at 11 bases. This CDR3 is 15 amino acids long. After removal of 4 bases from V and 7 bases from J, the junction contained 6 bases not matched to a gene. Germline CDR1 is SGHTS and CDR2 is YDEGEE. CDR3 nucleotides: TGTGCCAGCAGCCGCTCGACTAGCGGGGACGGGGAGCTGTTTTTT. This sequence encodes CASSRSTSGDGELFF.

This chain connects TRBV7-6 to TRBJ1-5, with a weak D call TRBD1 (5 bases). CDR3 length: 13 residues. From germline, CDR1 is SGHVS and CDR2 FNYEAQ. V lost 3 bases and J lost 4, with 7 bases in between. CDR3 protein: CASSFGANQPQHF. The CDR3 nucleotides are TGTGCCAGCAGCTTTGGGGCTAATCAGCCCCAGCATTTT.